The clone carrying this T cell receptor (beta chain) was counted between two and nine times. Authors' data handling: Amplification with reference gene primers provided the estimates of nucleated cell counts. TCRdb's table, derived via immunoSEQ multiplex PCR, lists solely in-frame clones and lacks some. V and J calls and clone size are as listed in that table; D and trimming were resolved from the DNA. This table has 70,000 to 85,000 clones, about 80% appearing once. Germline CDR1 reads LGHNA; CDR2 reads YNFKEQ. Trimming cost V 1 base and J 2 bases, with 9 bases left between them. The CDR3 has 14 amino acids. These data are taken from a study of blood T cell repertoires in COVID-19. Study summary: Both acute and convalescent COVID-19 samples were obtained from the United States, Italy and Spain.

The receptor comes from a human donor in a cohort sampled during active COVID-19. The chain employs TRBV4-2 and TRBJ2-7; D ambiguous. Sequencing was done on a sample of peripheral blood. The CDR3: CASSQGSQTYEQYF. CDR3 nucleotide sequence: TGTGCCAGCAGCCAAGGGAGTCAAACCTACGAGCAGTACTTC.